This T cell receptor beta chain comes out of a study of CD4 and CD8 cells across lung adenocarcinoma regions. TCRdb independently ran MiXCR on the PCR reads; one entry per CDR3 protein. The sample comprises approximately 14,000 distinct CDR3 sequences, approximately 44% of which are singletons, and approximately 15% rests with the top ten. The CDR3 has 14 amino acids. The germline V gene has CDR1 LNHNV and CDR2 YYDKDF (reference sequence). This chain links TRBV15 with TRBJ2-5, with no clear D. Near its end, the DNA agrees better with TRBJ2-7, so the J call may be wrong. The receptor was isolated from a male donor with lung adenocarcinoma. The CD4 and CD8 labels of this study may be unreliable. Input material: CD4+ T cells from the center of a lung tumor. CDR3 coding DNA: TGTGCCACCAGCAGAGAACGGCATTCTTACGAGCAGTACTTC. It is translated as CATSRERHSYEQYF.